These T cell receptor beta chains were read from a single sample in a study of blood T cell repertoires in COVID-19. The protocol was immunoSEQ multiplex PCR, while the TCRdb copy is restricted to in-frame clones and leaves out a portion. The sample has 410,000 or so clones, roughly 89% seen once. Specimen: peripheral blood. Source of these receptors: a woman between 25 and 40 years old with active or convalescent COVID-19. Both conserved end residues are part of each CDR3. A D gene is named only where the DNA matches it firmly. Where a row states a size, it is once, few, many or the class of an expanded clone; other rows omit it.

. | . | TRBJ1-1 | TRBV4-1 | CASSQGEGGGTEAFF | TGCGCCAGCAGCCAAGGGGAGGGAGGGGGAACTGAAGCTTTCTTT
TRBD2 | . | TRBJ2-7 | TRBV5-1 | CASSSGTSGPYEQYF | TGCGCCAGCAGCTCCGGGACTAGCGGTCCCTACGAGCAGTACTTC
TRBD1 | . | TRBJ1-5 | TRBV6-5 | CASIGTGGRQPQHF | TGTGCCAGCATCGGGACAGGGGGCCGTCAGCCCCAGCATTTT
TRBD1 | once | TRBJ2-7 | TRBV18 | CASSVGQGPPFEQYF | TGTGCCAGCTCAGTCGGACAGGGGCCGCCCTTTGAGCAGTACTTC
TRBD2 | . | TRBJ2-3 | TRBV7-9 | CASSRETGTSNADTQYF | TGTGCCAGCAGCAGAGAAACCGGGACTAGCAATGCAGATACGCAGTATTTT
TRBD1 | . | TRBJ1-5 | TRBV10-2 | CASSATGRQPQHF | TGCGCCAGCAGTGCGACAGGGCGTCAGCCCCAGCATTTT
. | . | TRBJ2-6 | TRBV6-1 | CASSEHVSSGANVLTF | TGTGCCAGCAGTGAACACGTGAGCTCTGGGGCCAACGTCCTGACTTTC
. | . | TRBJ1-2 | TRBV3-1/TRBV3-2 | CASSQASKGALYGYTF | TGTGCCAGCAGCCAAGCAAGTAAAGGGGCCCTCTATGGCTACACCTTC
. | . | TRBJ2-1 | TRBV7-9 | CASSIGGARRDEQFF | TGTGCCAGCAGCATTGGGGGGGCCCGCCGGGATGAGCAGTTCTTC
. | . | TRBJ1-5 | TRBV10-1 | CASSAQTGQPQHF | TGCGCCAGCAGTGCGCAGACTGGGCAGCCCCAGCATTTT
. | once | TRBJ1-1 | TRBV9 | CASSVAMNRVDTEAFF | TGTGCCAGCAGCGTAGCGATGAACAGGGTGGACACTGAAGCTTTCTTT
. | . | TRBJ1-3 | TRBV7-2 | CASSLKLISGNTIYF | TGTGCCAGCAGCTTAAAACTCATCTCTGGAAACACCATATATTTT
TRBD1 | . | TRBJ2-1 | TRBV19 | CASSGQDGSSSNNEQFF | TGTGCCAGTAGTGGACAGGACGGGTCGTCCTCTAACAATGAGCAGTTCTTC
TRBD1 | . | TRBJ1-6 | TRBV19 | CASSPRTGPNSPLHF | TGTGCCAGTAGTCCCAGGACAGGGCCTAATTCACCCCTCCACTTT
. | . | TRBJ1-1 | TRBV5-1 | CASSPSGYTEAFF | TGCGCCAGCAGCCCTTCAGGGTACACTGAAGCTTTCTTT
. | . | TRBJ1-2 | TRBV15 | CATSQQGHYGYTF | TGTGCCACCAGCCAACAGGGTCACTATGGCTACACCTTC
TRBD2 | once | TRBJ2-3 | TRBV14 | CASGTSGRAVEGTQYF | TGTGCCAGCGGGACTAGCGGGAGGGCCGTCGAAGGCACGCAGTATTTT
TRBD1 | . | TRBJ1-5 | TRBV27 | CASSFRGLGNQPQHF | TGTGCCAGCAGTTTTAGGGGGCTAGGTAATCAGCCCCAGCATTTT
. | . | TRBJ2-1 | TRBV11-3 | CASSFFPGKENEQFF | TGTGCCAGCAGCTTTTTTCCAGGTAAAGAGAATGAGCAGTTCTTC
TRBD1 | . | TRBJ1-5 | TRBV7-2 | CASSRTGSNQPQHF | TGTGCCAGCAGCCGGACAGGTAGCAATCAGCCCCAGCATTTT
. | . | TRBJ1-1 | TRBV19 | CASSARASFEAFF | TGTGCCAGTAGTGCACGCGCCTCGTTTGAAGCTTTCTTT
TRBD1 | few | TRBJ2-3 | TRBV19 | CASRGTGTDTQYF | TGTGCCAGTCGTGGGACAGGCACAGATACGCAGTATTTT
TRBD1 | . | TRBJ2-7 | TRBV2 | CASSEIGRRQQGPYEQYF | TGTGCCAGCAGTGAAATCGGCAGGCGGCAACAGGGGCCCTACGAGCAGTACTTC
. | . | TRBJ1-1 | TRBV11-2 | CASSLGMRHYTEAFF | TGTGCCAGCAGCTTAGGAATGAGACACTACACTGAAGCTTTCTTT
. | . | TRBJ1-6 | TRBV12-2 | CASRLALERTFSGHNSPLHF | TGTGCAAGTCGCTTAGCCCTAGAGAGGACATTTTCAGGTCATAATTCACCCCTCCACTTT
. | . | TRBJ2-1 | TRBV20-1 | CSAPDNEQFF | TGCAGTGCTCCTGACAATGAGCAGTTCTTC
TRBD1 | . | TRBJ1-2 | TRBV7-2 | CASSYDRGNYGYTF | TGTGCCAGCAGCTATGACAGGGGTAACTATGGCTACACCTTC
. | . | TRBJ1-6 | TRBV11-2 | CASSPPGSPLHF | TGTGCCAGCAGCCCCCCCGGGTCACCCCTCCACTTT
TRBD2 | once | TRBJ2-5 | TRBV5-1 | CASSSGLAEETQYF | TGCGCCAGCAGCTCGGGACTAGCGGAAGAGACCCAGTACTTC
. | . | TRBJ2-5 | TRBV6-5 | CASISGPQGETQYF | TGTGCCAGCATTTCAGGGCCTCAGGGGGAGACCCAGTACTTC
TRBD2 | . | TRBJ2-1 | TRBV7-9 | CASSLGLAGKVNEQFF | TGTGCCAGCAGCTTAGGACTAGCGGGTAAAGTCAATGAGCAGTTCTTC
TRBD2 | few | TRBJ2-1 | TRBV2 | CASSGSATSPYNEQFF | TGTGCCAGCAGTGGGTCTGCGACTAGCCCCTACAATGAGCAGTTCTTC
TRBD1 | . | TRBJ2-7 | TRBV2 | CASRRDRVFYEQYF | TGTGCCAGCAGACGGGACAGGGTCTTCTACGAGCAGTACTTC
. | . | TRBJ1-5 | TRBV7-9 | CASSISTVNSNQPQHF | TGTGCCAGCAGCATAAGTACGGTAAATAGCAATCAGCCCCAGCATTTT
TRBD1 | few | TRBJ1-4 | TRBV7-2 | CASSLQGAEEKLFF | TGTGCCAGCAGCTTACAGGGGGCTGAGGAAAAACTGTTTTTT
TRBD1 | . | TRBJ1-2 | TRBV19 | CASSRRGQDYGYTF | TGTGCCAGTAGTAGGAGGGGACAGGACTATGGCTACACCTTC
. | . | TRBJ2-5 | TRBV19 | CASSPPGYSKSQETQYF | TGTGCCAGTAGCCCCCCCGGGTACTCCAAGTCCCAAGAGACCCAGTACTTC
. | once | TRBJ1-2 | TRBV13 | CASSLGGANYGYTF | TGTGCCAGCAGCTTAGGAGGAGCTAACTATGGCTACACCTTC
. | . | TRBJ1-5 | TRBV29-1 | CSALIGSNSNQPQHF | TGCAGCGCCTTGATCGGGTCGAATAGCAATCAGCCCCAGCATTTT
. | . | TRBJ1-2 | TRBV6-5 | CASSYEQNYGYTF | TGTGCCAGCAGTTACGAACAGAACTATGGCTACACCTTC
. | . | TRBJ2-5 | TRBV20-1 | CSAGWPKENF | TGCAGTGCCGGGTGGCCTAAGGAAAACTTC
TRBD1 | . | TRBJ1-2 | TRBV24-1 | CATSGRGKGYTF | TGTGCCACCAGTGGCAGGGGGAAGGGCTACACCTTC
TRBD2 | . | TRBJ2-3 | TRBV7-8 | CASSLDLAGNTDTQYF | TGTGCCAGCAGCTTAGATCTAGCGGGGAACACAGATACGCAGTATTTT
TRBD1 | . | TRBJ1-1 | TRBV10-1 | CASSATDRGGEAFF | TGCGCCAGCAGTGCTACAGACAGGGGGGGTGAAGCTTTCTTT
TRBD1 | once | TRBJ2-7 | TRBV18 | CASSPETGGSYEQYF | TGTGCCAGCTCACCAGAGACAGGGGGGTCATACGAGCAGTACTTC
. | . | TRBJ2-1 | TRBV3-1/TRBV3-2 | CASSQVEGGPSYNEQFF | TGTGCCAGCAGCCAAGTGGAGGGGGGGCCCTCCTACAATGAGCAGTTCTTC
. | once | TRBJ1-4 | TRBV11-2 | CASSLGTLTNEKLFF | TGTGCCAGCAGCCTGGGGACTCTTACTAATGAAAAACTGTTTTTT
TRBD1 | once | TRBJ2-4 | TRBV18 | CASSPETGGDIQYF | TGTGCCAGCTCACCAGAGACAGGGGGAGACATTCAGTACTTC
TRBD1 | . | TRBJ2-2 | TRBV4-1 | CASSLQGYLSTGELFF | TGCGCCAGCAGCCTACAGGGGTATCTGTCCACCGGGGAGCTGTTTTTT
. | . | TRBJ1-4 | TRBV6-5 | CASTTPPTNEKLFF | TGTGCCAGCACTACCCCTCCAACTAATGAAAAACTGTTTTTT
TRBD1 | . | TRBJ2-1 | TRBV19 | CASSIGVGTGGYNEQFF | TGTGCCAGTAGTATAGGGGTCGGGACAGGGGGCTACAATGAGCAGTTCTTC
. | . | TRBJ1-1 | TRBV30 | CAWGRASQNTEAFF | TGTGCCTGGGGCAGGGCATCTCAGAACACTGAAGCTTTCTTT
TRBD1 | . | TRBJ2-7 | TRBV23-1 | CASSQGQGPYEQYF | TGCGCCAGCAGTCAAGGACAGGGGCCCTACGAGCAGTACTTC
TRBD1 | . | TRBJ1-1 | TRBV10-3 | CAIRPFPGTGMNTEAFF | TGTGCCATCAGACCCTTCCCCGGGACAGGTATGAACACTGAAGCTTTCTTT
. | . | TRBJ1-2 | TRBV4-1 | CASSQDLGAGYTF | TGCGCCAGCAGCCAAGATCTGGGGGCTGGCTACACCTTC
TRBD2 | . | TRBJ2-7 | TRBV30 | CALEYIGLAGGPTYEQYF | TGTGCCTTGGAGTATATAGGCCTAGCGGGAGGACCTACCTACGAGCAGTACTTC
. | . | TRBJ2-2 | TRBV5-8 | CASSHPTGYTGELFF | TGTGCCAGCAGCCACCCGACAGGTTACACCGGGGAGCTGTTTTTT